This T cell receptor (beta chain) derives from a study of response to subunit inactivated influenza vaccine. Findings and limits, study-wide: Authors suggested each seasonal flu vaccination may recruit only limited numbers of new T cells.

This clonotype has a handful of counts. Its antigen is unidentified. Using its own MiXCR run on the RT-PCR reads, TCRdb lists one record per CDR3 protein. The sample has 600,000 to 850,000 distinct CDR3 sequences, about 14% seen once. Germline-derived CDR1 and CDR2 are LNHNV and YYDKDF (reference sequence). V trimming: 2 bases; J trimming: 4 bases; junction bases outside the gene matches: 6. This CDR3 contains 15 residues. This receptor was obtained from a man in his fifties or sixties who received an inactivated influenza vaccine. This chain links TRBV15 with TRBJ2-7; 9 nucleotides agree with TRBD1. Here the sequenced sample was PBMCs from blood, taken approximately 15 days before vaccination. CDR3 DNA: TGTGCCACCAGCAGAACCGGGACAGGGCGATACGAGCAGTACTTC. Its translation is CATSRTGTGRYEQYF.